The source of this T cell receptor beta chain is a study of T-cell reconstitution after alpha-beta-depleted transplantation in children. Broader study findings: Surviving thymic progenitors and recipient T cells were the source of high TCRbeta diversity at day 60 in some patients. T-cell numbers and diversity one year post-transplant derived largely from freshly generated T cells. Where alpha-beta T cells came from about two months after transplant was reportedly several hundred expanded graft clones.

TCRbeta library construction was performed incorporating unique molecular identifiers. TCRdb analysed the PCR reads with MiXCR anew, one entry per CDR3 protein. The sample includes around 130,000 distinct CDR3 sequences, 9.7% of them seen just once. Note on this clonotype: Its specificity is not known.

V dropped 6 bases and J dropped 1 base, with 9 bases sitting between them. The CDR3 contains 12 residues. Germline CDR1 and CDR2: DFQATT and SNEGSKA (reference sequence). The chain combines TRBV20-1 with TRBJ1-1; D is uncertain. The receptor was isolated from a girl in the first two years of life who had a stem cell transplant for combined immunodeficiency, so the T cells may come from the graft donor. The source material was PBMCs, mostly from graft donor cells, sampled 180 days after TCRalphabeta/CD19-depleted stem cell transplant. CDR3 protein: CSAFLGNTEAFF. The CDR3 DNA reads TGCAGTGCCTTCCTCGGGAACACTGAAGCTTTCTTT.